This record concerns one T cell receptor beta chain sequence. Its antigen is undetermined. This specimen comes from a study of siplizumab effects on memory and regulatory T cells. This CDR3 has 12 residues. V lost 9 bases and J lost 2, with 11 bases in between. Germline V gives CDR1 MNHNS, CDR2 SASEGT. Profiling relied on immunoSEQ multiplex PCR, and the TCRdb table lists in-frame clones only, not all of them. The sample contains 50,000 to 75,000 clones, around 96% of which appear only once. The study's findings and limits: A mean of about 70% of mappable alloreactive CD4+ clones were Treg-derived with siplizumab, compared with 26.9% in controls.

Sequencing was done on a sample of naive CD8+ T cells sorted from blood. The sequence came from a human donor in good health. J is TRBJ2-7 and V is TRBV6-1; D gene unclear. CDR3 coding DNA: TGTGCCAGTGACCATGCCGCCTACGAGCAGTACTTC. This translates into CASDHAAYEQYF.